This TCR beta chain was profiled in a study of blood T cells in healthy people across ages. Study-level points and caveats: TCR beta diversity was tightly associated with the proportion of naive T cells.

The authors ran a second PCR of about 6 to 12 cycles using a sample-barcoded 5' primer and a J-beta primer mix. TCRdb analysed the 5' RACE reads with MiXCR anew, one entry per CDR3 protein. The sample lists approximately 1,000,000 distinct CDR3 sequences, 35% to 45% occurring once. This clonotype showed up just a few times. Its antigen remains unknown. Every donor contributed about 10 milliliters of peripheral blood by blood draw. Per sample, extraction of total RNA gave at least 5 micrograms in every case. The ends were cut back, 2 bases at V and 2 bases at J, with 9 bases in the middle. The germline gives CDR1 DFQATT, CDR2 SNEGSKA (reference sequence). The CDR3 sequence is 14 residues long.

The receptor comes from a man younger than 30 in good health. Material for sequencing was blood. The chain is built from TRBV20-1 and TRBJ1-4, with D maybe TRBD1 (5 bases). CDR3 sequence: CSARIPGTNEKLFF. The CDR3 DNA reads TGCAGTGCTAGAATCCCAGGGACTAATGAAAAACTGTTTTTT.